This T cell receptor beta chain stems from a study of cytomegalovirus exposure and HLA in healthy donors. On this clone itself: Its antigen is not identified.

This CDR3 has 12 residues. CDR1 is SGHTA and CDR2 is FQGNSA in the germline V gene. V was clipped by 6 bases and J by 6 bases, with 11 bases between them. Study outcomes and limitations: In a later analysis, most CMV-associated TCR beta chains appeared HLA-restricted. From TCR beta sequences, most subjects' HLA-A and HLA-B alleles were reportedly predicted accurately.

The PCR ran on 60 Vbeta and 13 Jbeta primers. TCRdb's table, derived via immunoSEQ multiplex PCR, lists solely in-frame clones and lacks some. The repertoire table contains under 130,000 clones. Sequencing used PBMCs. The source is a man aged 35-49 years in good health and CMV-seronegative. The chain couples TRBV7-2 to TRBJ1-1, with D possibly being TRBD1 (6 bases). This chain's CDR3 is CASRQGFSEAFF. In DNA form, the CDR3 reads TGTGCCAGCAGACAGGGATTTTCTGAAGCTTTCTTT.